The present T cell receptor beta chain was sequenced within a study of blood T cell repertoires in COVID-19 (dated by TCRdb to 2018 to 2021). At the level of the whole study: The collaborator samples originated in the United States, Italy and Spain and spanned the acute and convalescent phases of COVID-19. The material from the prospective study consisted of cDNA or gDNA derived from T cells, B-cell-depleted T cells, or PBMCs. Deeply sampled blood TCRbeta repertoires from subjects exposed to, actively infected with, or recovered from COVID-19 were included in the dataset. The repertoires were released in a freely available public database meant as a resource for research on the immune response to SARS-CoV-2. Samples were obtained from the ongoing ImmuneRACE study (first 160 participants) and from about 1,300 subjects provided by 6 global collaborators. The sample metadata nearly always contained a de-identified subject ID, COVID-19 status, age in years and sex. Where available, HLA class I and class II types were taken from metadata supplied by the sample provider and were not determined by assay-based typing.

With regard to this clone: Its antigen is unknown. Qualities for individual bases were not recorded, and no much larger clone is one base off.

The collaborating institutions used their own protocols to collect whole blood in K2EDTA tubes. For TCRbeta analysis, collaborators shipped samples as frozen whole blood, isolated PBMCs, or DNA extracted from either of those sample types. The paper's findings and limits, for the study overall: Clinical and demographic metadata were provided uncurated, with the amount varying by source and participant.

TCRbeta CDR3 regions were amplified from genomic DNA by means of the immunoSEQ Assay, a bias-controlled multiplex PCR. The authors' analysis ran thus. The number of nucleated cells in each sample was estimated by amplification of reference gene primers within the assay. To quantify the absolute abundance of each unique TCRbeta CDR3 rearrangement, sequence reads were collapsed and filtered. Productive Simpson clonality was computed per sample as the square root of Simpson's diversity index over productive rearrangements. TCRdb took this table from immuneACCESS and kept in-frame rearrangements with V and J called. Such tables lack part of the clones; where checked against another copy, unresolved V genes explain under half of the gap, and the rest is unexplained. V, J and clone size are taken as reported in that table, and D and trimming were inferred from the DNA itself. Here the sample has around 100,000 clones; less than 85% occur a single time. The ten most abundant clones make up around a fifth of the sample.

The TCR originated in an older man with active or convalescent COVID-19. Sequences were obtained from peripheral blood.

CDR3 protein: CASTYSQGYEQYF. The nucleotides are TGTGCCAGCACCTACAGTCAGGGTTACGAGCAGTACTTC. This receptor chain uses TRBV6-5 and TRBJ2-7; perhaps TRBD1 is the D gene, with 5 bases matching. Counted from cysteine to phenylalanine, this CDR3 has 13 amino acids. Solely the CDR3 DNA is kept, with 39 bases framed from the first base. V and J are truncated by 7 bases and 4 bases respectively, leaving an intervening sequence of 14 bases. CDR1 and CDR2 are read off the germline V gene as MNHEY and SVGAGI.